Listed below are T cell receptor beta chains from one sample, sequenced in a study of PD-1 blockade in classical Hodgkin lymphoma. The repertoire was sequenced with immunoSEQ multiplex PCR; TCRdb's copy has only in-frame clones and lacks some. The sample gives about 60,000 clones, more than 80% of which show up once; approximately 8% is in the top ten. Sequences were derived from peripheral blood mononuclear cells (PBMCs), sampled before the fourth cycle of nivolumab. The receptors shown here come from a human donor with classical Hodgkin lymphoma. Both conserved end residues are part of each CDR3. The D gene is left open where the match is weak. Some rows have no size entry. The others give once, few or many, or a class for an expanded clone.

v_call	clone_size	d_call	j_call	cdr3_aa	cdr3_nt
TRBV25-1	once	.	TRBJ1-2	CASSEGMRGYTF	TGTGCCAGCAGTGAGGGAATGCGTGGCTACACCTTC
TRBV5-4	.	.	TRBJ2-3	CASSTTDTQYF	TGTGCCAGCAGCACCACAGATACGCAGTATTTT
TRBV7-6	few	TRBD1	TRBJ1-6	CASSLATGAESPLHF	TGTGCCAGCAGCTTAGCGACAGGGGCGGAGTCACCCCTCCACTTT
TRBV6-6	.	.	TRBJ2-7	CASRSYGQEQYF	TGTGCCAGCAGATCCTACGGACAGGAGCAGTACTTC
TRBV7-7	.	.	TRBJ2-1	CASSRGTGQVRFF	TGTGCTAGCAGCCGAGGGACCGGCCAGGTACGGTTCTTC
TRBV4-1	once	TRBD1	TRBJ1-5	CASSKLSSTGEPQHF	TGCGCCAGCAGCAAACTATCCTCGACAGGGGAGCCCCAGCATTTT
TRBV10-1	few	.	TRBJ2-7	CASSESGIGEQYF	TGCGCCAGCAGTGAGTCGGGGATTGGCGAGCAGTACTTC
TRBV7-9	many	.	TRBJ2-7	CASSLDPRGRYEQYF	TGTGCCAGCAGCTTAGATCCTCGTGGGCGATACGAGCAGTACTTC
TRBV28	.	.	TRBJ2-7	CASTEVRRAYSYEQYF	TGTGCCAGTACTGAAGTTCGGCGGGCCTACTCCTACGAGCAGTACTTC
TRBV6-1	.	.	TRBJ2-7	CASSPGPTGYEQYF	TGTGCCAGCAGTCCGGGCCCCACTGGGTACGAGCAGTACTTC
TRBV27	.	TRBD2	TRBJ2-1	CASSHGLAGVEQFF	TGTGCCAGCAGTCACGGACTAGCGGGAGTTGAGCAGTTCTTC
TRBV28	.	.	TRBJ2-1	CASSFRDYNEQFF	TGTGCCAGCAGTTTCCGGGATTACAATGAGCAGTTCTTC
TRBV28	.	.	TRBJ1-5	CASSPRDGTSNQPQHF	TGTGCCAGCAGTCCAAGGGACGGAACTAGCAATCAGCCCCAGCATTTT
TRBV6-4	.	TRBD2	TRBJ2-1	CASSDSASGRTYNEQFF	TGTGCCAGCAGTGACTCGGCTAGCGGGAGAACATACAATGAGCAGTTCTTC
TRBV2	.	.	TRBJ2-7	CASTREAGGSNEQYF	TGTGCCAGCACAAGAGAGGCAGGGGGGTCGAACGAGCAGTACTTC
TRBV27	.	.	TRBJ1-1	CASSTYRANTEAFF	TGTGCCAGCAGTACCTACAGGGCGAACACTGAAGCTTTCTTT
TRBV28	.	.	TRBJ1-1	CASSPAGERTEAFF	TGTGCCAGCAGTCCCGCGGGGGAACGCACTGAAGCTTTCTTT
TRBV18	.	.	TRBJ2-2	CASSPRGNTGELFF	TGTGCCAGCTCACCCCGGGGTAACACCGGGGAGCTGTTTTTT
TRBV28	.	.	TRBJ1-5	CASSLAYPEANQPQHF	TGTGCCAGCAGTTTGGCTTACCCGGAGGCCAATCAGCCCCAGCATTTT
TRBV27	.	TRBD1	TRBJ2-7	CASRSGTGTYEQYF	TGTGCCAGCAGGTCTGGGACAGGAACCTACGAGCAGTACTTC
TRBV19	once	TRBD1	TRBJ2-7	CASSFRTGSYEQYF	TGTGCCAGTAGTTTTCGGACAGGGAGCTACGAGCAGTACTTC
TRBV5-1	once	TRBD1	TRBJ1-1	CASSPSLGQGASEAFF	TGCGCCAGCAGCCCGTCTTTGGGGCAGGGGGCATCTGAAGCTTTCTTT
TRBV27	.	TRBD2	TRBJ2-7	CASSLASGTGSEQYF	TGTGCCAGCAGTTTGGCTAGCGGGACGGGGTCCGAGCAGTACTTC
TRBV4-2	.	.	TRBJ1-5	CASSQGQAWNQPQHF	TGTGCCAGCAGCCAAGGACAGGCTTGGAATCAGCCCCAGCATTTT
TRBV18	.	TRBD1	TRBJ2-7	CASSGQGANYEQYF	TGTGCCAGCTCCGGACAGGGGGCGAATTACGAGCAGTACTTC
TRBV7-3	.	.	TRBJ2-1	CASSSVRDTTYNEQFF	TGTGCCAGCAGCTCGGTCCGGGACACGACCTACAATGAGCAGTTCTTC
TRBV7-6	.	.	TRBJ2-3	CASSSLGEGTDTQYF	TGTGCCAGCAGCTCCTTGGGGGAGGGCACAGATACGCAGTATTTT
TRBV5-1	.	TRBD1	TRBJ1-2	CASSLSGSATGRDGYTF	TGCGCCAGCAGCTTGAGTGGTTCCGCGACAGGGAGAGATGGCTACACCTTC
TRBV29-1	.	TRBD2	TRBJ2-7	CSVAGGVGYEQYF	TGCAGCGTTGCTGGGGGGGTGGGCTACGAGCAGTACTTC
TRBV11-1	.	.	TRBJ1-1	CASSYAQGASTEAFF	TGTGCCAGCAGCTACGCACAGGGAGCGAGCACTGAAGCTTTCTTT
TRBV7-2	.	.	TRBJ2-7	CASSLGRSGDYEQYF	TGTGCCAGCAGCTTAGGGAGGTCCGGGGACTACGAGCAGTACTTC
TRBV27	.	.	TRBJ1-1	CASSLKRNTEAFF	TGTGCCAGCAGTTTAAAGCGGAACACTGAAGCTTTCTTT
TRBV27	once	.	TRBJ1-5	CASSRLHPSGQPQHF	TGTGCCAGCAGTCGATTACACCCGAGCGGTCAGCCCCAGCATTTT
TRBV27	.	TRBD2	TRBJ2-1	CASTPFSGSGWFF	TGTGCCAGCACCCCTTTTAGCGGGAGTGGGTGGTTCTTC
TRBV5-1	.	TRBD1	TRBJ1-1	CASSYLGQGATFF	TGCGCCAGCAGCTACCTGGGACAGGGGGCAACTTTCTTT
TRBV6-4	.	TRBD1	TRBJ1-4	CASTRDRGVGLFF	TGTGCCAGTACCCGGGACAGGGGCGTTGGACTGTTTTTT
TRBV18	.	.	TRBJ1-5	CASSPEQNQPQHF	TGTGCCAGCTCACCCGAACAGAATCAGCCCCAGCATTTT
TRBV28	.	TRBD1	TRBJ2-7	CASSRDRYYEQYF	TGTGCCAGCAGCCGGGACAGATACTACGAGCAGTACTTC
TRBV6-5	.	.	TRBJ1-6	CASSYLGADNSPLHF	TGTGCCAGCAGTTACTTAGGGGCGGATAATTCACCCCTCCACTTT
TRBV18	once	.	TRBJ1-5	CASSPLVEGPQHF	TGTGCCAGCTCACCCCTGGTTGAGGGCCCCCAGCATTTT
TRBV5-1	.	.	TRBJ1-5	CASSFVRKPQHF	TGCGCCAGCAGCTTTGTGCGGAAGCCCCAGCATTTT
TRBV27	.	TRBD2	TRBJ2-7	CASSLAGVSDEQYF	TGTGCCAGCAGTTTGGCGGGAGTCTCCGACGAGCAGTACTTC
TRBV19	.	.	TRBJ1-1	CASSSRPMNTEAFF	TGTGCCAGTAGTTCCAGGCCTATGAACACTGAAGCTTTCTTT
TRBV11-3	.	.	TRBJ2-1	CASSLGAGAYNEQFF	TGTGCCAGCAGCTTAGGGGCGGGCGCTTACAATGAGCAGTTCTTC
TRBV20-1	.	.	TRBJ2-7	CSASVVYEQYF	TGCAGTGCCTCGGTTGTATACGAGCAGTACTTC
TRBV28	.	.	TRBJ1-3	CASSRQRGLHSGNTIYF	TGTGCCAGCAGCCGACAGCGAGGTCTCCATTCTGGAAACACCATATATTTT
TRBV5-4	.	.	TRBJ2-7	CASSWGDEQYF	TGTGCCAGCAGCTGGGGGGACGAGCAGTACTTC
TRBV29-1	.	.	TRBJ2-7	CSASDSPSYEQYF	TGCAGCGCATCGGACAGCCCCTCCTACGAGCAGTACTTC
TRBV29-1	.	TRBD1	TRBJ2-1	CSVEGHRGRNEQFF	TGCAGCGTTGAAGGCCACAGGGGGCGGAATGAGCAGTTCTTC
TRBV9	.	.	TRBJ2-7	CASSAIPGDFEQYF	TGTGCCAGCAGCGCAATTCCAGGAGACTTCGAGCAGTACTTC